The T cell receptor (beta chain) under discussion was sequenced for a study of blood T cells in healthy people across ages (dated by TCRdb to between 2014 and 2017). In terms of the full investigation: In model experiments, template switching captured roughly one uniquely barcoded TCR beta cDNA molecule for every two T cells. To track age-related changes in TCR beta repertoire diversity, the study relied on deep sequencing normalized with unique cDNA molecular identifiers. Donors were grouped into four age groups: young (average approximately 15 years), middle-aged (39), aged (over 55) and long-lived (approximately 75). To avoid experimental bias, donors of different ages were spread randomly across the sequencing lanes. The study analyzed two additional independent replicas of 1 million unique cDNA reads from the same blood draw for two donors, one aged 18 to 30 and one aged 80 or older. Study-wide conclusions, independent of this receptor: Because profiling used bulk unsorted PBMCs, naive and antigen-experienced compartments could not be compared conclusively. A strong correlation was found between observed TCR beta diversity and the percentage of naive T cells measured by flow cytometry. Observed TCR beta diversity per million T cells fell roughly linearly with age, and a significant reduction was already apparent by age around 39. Because donor CMV infection status was unknown, age-related changes in expanded clonotypes were potentially confounded. Compared with the aged group, more naive CD4+ T cells, fewer expanded clones and increased TCR diversity were shown by the long-lived group, suggesting age selection. Estimates of total diversity based on one million sequenced T cells were considered lower bounds and underestimates.

Donors were a few dozen systemically healthy Caucasian individuals from Russia aged roughly 6 to 100 years. Ten milliliters of peripheral blood were drawn from each donor into EDTA-treated Vacutainer tubes. Ficoll-Paque density-gradient centrifugation was used to isolate PBMCs, with at least 6 million obtained per sample. Total RNA was extracted from PBMCs with Trizol reagent, with at least 6 micrograms obtained per sample. Naive CD45RAhigh/CD27high T cell percentages were measured by flow cytometry on a PBMC aliquot from every donor. The CDR3 runs 12 amino acids, cysteine and phenylalanine included. Kept here is only the CDR3 DNA, which spans 36 bases and is read in frame from base 1. At the junction V is shortened by 10 bases and J by 5 bases, with 14 bases in between. CDR1 is given as SEHNR and CDR2 as FQNEAQ, both from the germline V gene (reference sequence). For this clonotype: Its specific antigen is unknown. The input lacks base qualities; no much larger clone sits a single base away.

Library prep was done by 5' RACE. Sequencing instrument: Illumina HiSeq 2500. The second PCR ran for about 7 to 11 cycles and used a J-beta primer mix along with a sample-barcoded 5' primer. A template-switch 5' adaptor carrying 12 random nucleotides introduced a unique molecular identifier onto each TCR beta cDNA molecule. At least 2.5 million CDR3-containing paired-end reads were obtained from each sample. First-strand cDNA was synthesized from all RNA with the Mint cDNA synthesis kit, primed by a TRBC-specific oligonucleotide. All cDNA was treated with uracil-DNA glycosylase and then went through a first 18-cycle PCR with the universal primers M1SS and BC2_uni_R. Processing in the source paper ran as follows. Normalization of each sample was performed by random selection of 1 million high-quality reads, each carrying a distinct molecular identifier. Instead of being binned into consensus sequences, reads with shared molecular identifiers were discarded. MiTCR, set to a Q25 quality threshold and the strictest error-elimination algorithm, was used for CDR3 identification, clonotype clustering and error correction. A nonparametric unseen species model with Euler transformation was used to estimate a lower bound on total TCR beta diversity. TCRdb passed the public sequencing reads through fastp at Q25 and MiXCR, retaining productive beta sequences. Every entry covers one CDR3 protein and lists the most common genes and DNA from its rows. These V and J calls rely on TCRdb rather than the paper's analysis. Within this sample are over a million distinct CDR3 sequences, with around 59% of them counted one time only. About 6.3% of the sample is taken by the ten largest.

This receptor was taken from a man aged 18 to 29 in good health. This chain joins TRBV7-9 to TRBJ2-5; TRBD2 is a weak D gene call, 5 bases matching. Material: blood. The CDR3 protein is CATVLGRETQYF. The DNA sequence reads TGTGCCACCGTACTAGGACGGGAGACCCAGTACTTC.